These 13 T cell receptor beta chains came from one sample sequenced in a study of human T cells and chemical hapten exposure. TCRdb called the 5' RACE reads again in MiXCR, with one record for every CDR3 protein. Of about 81,000 distinct CDR3 sequences in the sample, approximately 16% are singletons; the top ten hold almost 7%. Unfractionated whole blood served as the source for total RNA extraction. The receptor set was obtained from a female donor in good health.

The V and J genes are TRBV29-1 and TRBJ2-5, with D tentatively TRBD2 (5 bases). Between the trimmed V and J ends, which lost 4 bases and 5 bases, there was a span of 11 bases. The CDR3 spans 12 residues. The germline CDR1 and CDR2 sequences are SQVTM and ANQGSEA. The DNA for the CDR3 is TGCAGCGTTGGAAGGCGCGGGGAGACCCAGTACTTC. The encoded protein is CSVGRRGETQYF.

This clonotype was seen a few times. The V and J genes are TRBV4-1 and TRBJ1-2; 11 positions agree with TRBD1. Per germline, CDR1 MGHRA and CDR2 YSYEKL. V lost 4 bases, J lost 4 bases, and 8 bases stayed unmatched. The CDR3 length is 16 residues. The CDR3 DNA reads as TGCGCCAGCAGCCCTACCGGGACAGGGGGAGCCTATGGCTACACCTTC. Residues: CASSPTGTGGAYGYTF.

The genes are TRBV28 and TRBJ1-5; 9 positions agree with TRBD1. Unmatched junction bases numbered 4, after V lost 4 bases and J lost 6 bases. This CDR3 region has 14 residues. Germline lookup yields CDR1 MDHEN and CDR2 SYDVKM. Here the CDR3 reads CASSYTGGGQPQHF. The DNA of the CDR3 is TGTGCCAGCAGTTATACAGGGGGCGGTCAGCCCCAGCATTTT.

Within the sample, this clonotype is medium-sized. A junction end diverges from the germline sequence, so it may reflect a read error. J is TRBJ1-2 and V is TRBV3-1; possibly TRBD1 for D (6 bases). Germline V gives CDR1 LGHDT, CDR2 YNNKEL (reference sequence). The CDR3 has 15 residues. DNA of the CDR3: TGTGCCAGCACCCAAAGGTACAGGGCCGGTGATGGCTACACCTTC. Its protein is CASTQRYRAGDGYTF.

This clonotype was seen more than once but under ten times. The V call is TRBV11-2, the J call TRBJ1-2; no reliable D call. Germline V gene sequence: CDR1 SGHAT, CDR2 FQNNGV. The CDR3 is 15 residues long. V dropped 0 bases and J dropped 11 bases, with 19 bases sitting between them. The DNA for the CDR3 is TGTGCCAGCAGCTTAGATCCGGGCCCTATTAGTTATTACACCTTC. Protein: CASSLDPGPISYYTF.

This clonotype was seen only a few times. This rearrangement joins TRBV12-3 or TRBV12-4 to TRBJ1-1; TRBD1 matches 8 bases. The CDR3 has 14 amino acids. With 6 bases clipped from V and 1 base from J, the junction kept 4 bases outside the gene matches. In nucleotides, the CDR3 is TGTGCCAGCAGCTACGGACAGGGGAACACTGAAGCTTTCTTT. This encodes CASSYGQGNTEAFF.

This clonotype was picked up many times. This chain joins TRBV28 and TRBJ2-7; TRBD1 matches 7 bases. From germline, CDR1 is MDHEN and CDR2 SYDVKM. Losses at the gene ends were 8 bases for V and 2 bases for J; bases not matched to a gene: 9. This CDR3 is built from 14 residues. The CDR3 DNA reads TGTGCCAGCGCATCGGGACAGCAAACCTACGAGCAGTACTTC. This encodes CASASGQQTYEQYF.

CDR3 region: CASSSMRDSYEQYF. The CDR3 coding sequence is TGTGCCAGCAGCTCTATGAGAGACTCCTACGAGCAGTACTTC. The chain employs TRBV5-6 and TRBJ2-7; no reliable D call. Germline loops: CDR1 SGHDT, CDR2 YYEEEE. The CDR3 has 14 residues. V lost 3 bases and J 0 bases, leaving 10 bases between the germline ends.

This clonotype has just a few counts. The V call is TRBV27, the J call TRBJ2-1; 8 nucleotides line up with TRBD2. Germline loops: CDR1 MNHEY, CDR2 SMNVEV (reference sequence). The CDR3 is 16 amino acids. Trimming cost V 4 bases and J 1 base; bases outside gene matches: 6. CDR3 loop: CASSYPGGPSYNEQFF. The CDR3 region has the DNA TGTGCCAGCAGTTACCCGGGAGGGCCATCCTACAATGAGCAGTTCTTC.

Only a few counts were recorded for this clonotype. One junction end does not reproduce the germline sequence, and a read error may be involved. The V and J genes are TRBV28 and TRBJ1-2; no clear D gene. The CDR3 is made up of 12 amino acids. Germline CDR1 is MDHEN and CDR2 is SYDVKM. The CDR3 spells CASSLPPGSLAF. The CDR3 DNA reads TGTGCCAGCAGTTTACCCCCCGGGTCTCTCGCCTTC.

Only one count was recorded for this clonotype. V is TRBV6-2 or TRBV6-3 and J is TRBJ2-3; TRBD2 might be the D (5 bases). Germline V gene lookup returns CDR1 MNHEY and CDR2 SVGEGT. The CDR3 length is 16 residues. Trimming shortened V by 5 bases and J by 0 bases, and 15 bases separated the two germline ends. CDR3 loop: CASSPTRLASTDTQYF. The CDR3 DNA follows: TGTGCCAGCAGTCCTACACGGCTAGCTAGCACAGATACGCAGTATTTT.

The chain is built from TRBV6-1 and TRBJ1-5, with D unresolved. The germline gives CDR1 MNHNS, CDR2 SASEGT. Trimming stripped 2 bases from V and 0 bases from J, with 11 bases between. This CDR3 spans 16 amino acids. CDR3 amino acids: CASSELLRNSNQPQHF. The CDR3 DNA sequence: TGTGCCAGCAGTGAATTGTTGCGGAATAGCAATCAGCCCCAGCATTTT.

This clonotype has more than one count but fewer than ten. In nucleotides, the CDR3 is TGCGCCAGCAGCTTGTTGGGGGTTCTGAACACTGAAGCTTTCTTT. It is translated as CASSLLGVLNTEAFF. The chain combines TRBV5-1 with TRBJ1-1; a weak D match, TRBD1 (5 bases). V lost 1 base and J 0 bases, leaving 10 bases between the germline ends. This CDR3 has 15 amino acids. Germline V gene sequence: CDR1 SGHRS, CDR2 YFSETQ.